Included here is one TCR beta chain sequence, with context. Other DNA sequences in the same sample also yield this CDR3. This sample was included in a study of blood T cell repertoires in COVID-19. Study details: Samples taken during acute and convalescent COVID-19 were collected in the United States, Italy and Spain.

The CDR3 loop spans 12 amino acids. V shed 2 bases and J shed 1 base, with 3 bases lying between them. From germline, CDR1 is SEHNR and CDR2 FQNEAQ (reference sequence). Only in-frame clones appear in the TCRdb table, and some are missing; sequencing was by immunoSEQ multiplex PCR. This table has some 190,000 clones, 86% appearing once. Sequencing was carried out using PBMCs or T cells enriched from blood (not recorded which). This chain connects TRBV7-9 to TRBJ2-7; D not certain. The TCR was taken from a woman between 40 and 55 years old in a cohort exposed to, infected with or recovered from COVID-19 (not recorded which). Written as DNA, the CDR3 is TGTGCCAGCAGCTTAACATCCTACGAGCAGTACTTC. It translates to CASSLTSYEQYF. The full variable domain, its missing parts supplied by reference TRBV7-9 and TRBJ2-7, is DTGVSQNPRHKITKRGQNVTFRCDPISEHNRLYWYRQTLGQGPEFLTYFQNEAQLEKSRLLSDRFSAERPKGSFSTLEIQRTEQGDSAMYLCASSLTSYEQYFGPGTRLTVT.